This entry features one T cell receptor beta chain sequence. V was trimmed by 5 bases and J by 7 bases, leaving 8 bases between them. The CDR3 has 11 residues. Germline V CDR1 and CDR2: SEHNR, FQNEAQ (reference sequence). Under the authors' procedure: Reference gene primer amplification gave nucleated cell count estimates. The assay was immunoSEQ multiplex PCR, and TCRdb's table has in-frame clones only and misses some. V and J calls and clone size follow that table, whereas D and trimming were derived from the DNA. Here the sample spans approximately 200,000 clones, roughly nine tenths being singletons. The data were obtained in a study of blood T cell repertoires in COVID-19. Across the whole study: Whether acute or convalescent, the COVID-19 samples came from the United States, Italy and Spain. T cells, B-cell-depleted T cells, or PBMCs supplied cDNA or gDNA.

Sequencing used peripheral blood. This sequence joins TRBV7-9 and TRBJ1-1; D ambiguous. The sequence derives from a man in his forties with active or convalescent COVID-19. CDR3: CASSLGGEAFF. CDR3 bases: TGTGCCAGCAGCCTAGGAGGTGAAGCTTTCTTT.